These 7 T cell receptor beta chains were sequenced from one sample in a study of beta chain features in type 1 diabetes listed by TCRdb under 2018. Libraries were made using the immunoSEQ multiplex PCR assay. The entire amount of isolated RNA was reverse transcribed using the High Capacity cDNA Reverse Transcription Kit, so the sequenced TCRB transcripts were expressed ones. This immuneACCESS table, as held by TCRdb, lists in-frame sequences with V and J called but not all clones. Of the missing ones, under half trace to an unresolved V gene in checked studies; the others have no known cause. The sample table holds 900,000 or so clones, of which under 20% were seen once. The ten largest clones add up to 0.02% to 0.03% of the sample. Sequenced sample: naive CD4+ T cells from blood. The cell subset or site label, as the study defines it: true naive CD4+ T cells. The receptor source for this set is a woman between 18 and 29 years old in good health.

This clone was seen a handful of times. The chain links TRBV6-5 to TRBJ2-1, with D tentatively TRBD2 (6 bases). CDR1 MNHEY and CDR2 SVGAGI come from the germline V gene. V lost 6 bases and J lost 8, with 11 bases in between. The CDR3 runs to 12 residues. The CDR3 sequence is CASSRESDEQFF. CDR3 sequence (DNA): TGTGCCAGCAGCCGGGAGTCGGATGAGCAGTTCTTC.

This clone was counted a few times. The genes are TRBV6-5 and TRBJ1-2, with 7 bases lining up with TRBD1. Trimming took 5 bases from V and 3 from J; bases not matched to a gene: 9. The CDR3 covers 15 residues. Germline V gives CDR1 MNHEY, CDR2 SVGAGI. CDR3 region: CASSLYRGAYYGYTF. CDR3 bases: TGTGCCAGCAGTCTATACAGGGGCGCATACTATGGCTACACCTTC.

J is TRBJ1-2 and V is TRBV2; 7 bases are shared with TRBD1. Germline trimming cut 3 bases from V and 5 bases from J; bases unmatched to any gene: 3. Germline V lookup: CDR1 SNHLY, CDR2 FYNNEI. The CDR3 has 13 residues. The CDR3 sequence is CASSEDRRYGYTF. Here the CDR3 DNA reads TGTGCCAGCAGTGAGGACAGGCGGTATGGCTACACCTTC. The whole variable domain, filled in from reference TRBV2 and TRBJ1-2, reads EPEVTQTPSHQVTQMGQEVILRCVPISNHLYFYWYRQILGQKVEFLVSFYNNEISEKSEIFDDQFSVERPDGSNFTLKIRSTKLEDSAMYFCASSEDRRYGYTFGSGTRLTVV.

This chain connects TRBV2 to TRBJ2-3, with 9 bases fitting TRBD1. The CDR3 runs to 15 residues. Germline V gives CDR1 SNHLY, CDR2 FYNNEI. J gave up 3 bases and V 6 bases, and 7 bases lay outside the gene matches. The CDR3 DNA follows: TGTGCCAGCAGCCGCAGGACAGGGGCGACAGATACGCAGTATTTT. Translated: CASSRRTGATDTQYF.

Here the CDR3 DNA reads TGTGCCAGCAGCTTTGACAGGGGAAACTATGGCTACACCTTC. Translated: CASSFDRGNYGYTF. The V and J genes are TRBV7-2 and TRBJ1-2; 8 positions agree with TRBD1. Germline V CDR1 and CDR2: SGHTA, FQGNSA. V shed 3 bases and J 2 bases; nucleotides not matched to a gene: 2. The CDR3 is 14 residues long.

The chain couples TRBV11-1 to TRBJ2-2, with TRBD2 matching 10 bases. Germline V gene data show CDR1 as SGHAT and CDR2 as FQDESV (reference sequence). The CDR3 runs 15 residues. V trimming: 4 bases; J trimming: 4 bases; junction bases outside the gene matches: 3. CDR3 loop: CASSSLAGVTGELFF. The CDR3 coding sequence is TGTGCCAGCAGCTCGCTAGCGGGAGTCACCGGGGAGCTGTTTTTT.

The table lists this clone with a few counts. The DNA for the CDR3 is TGTGCCAGCAGCATCCATCGTGGGGCTGAAGCTTTCTTT. This gives the protein CASSIHRGAEAFF. The chain carries TRBV11-2 and TRBJ1-1; D gene unclear. Germline V gives CDR1 SGHAT, CDR2 FQNNGV. V was clipped by 5 bases and J by 6 bases, with 13 bases between them. The CDR3 is made up of 13 amino acids. Variable domain in full (rest from reference TRBV11-2 and TRBJ1-1): EAGVAQSPRYKIIEKRQSVAFWCNPISGHATLYWYQQILGQGPKLLIQFQNNGVVDDSQLPKDRFSAERLKGVDSTLKIQPAKLEDSAVYLCASSIHRGAEAFFGQGTRLTVV.